This entry lists 23 T cell receptor beta chains sequenced from one sample in a study of T cell changes during pregnancy in multiple sclerosis. The data were produced by immunoSEQ multiplex PCR, yet TCRdb's version contains in-frame clones alone and is incomplete. The sample consists of approximately 20,000 clones, roughly 87% of them appearing once. The source material was CD8+ T cells from peripheral blood mononuclear cells, sampled after pregnancy. These receptors originate from a female donor with multiple sclerosis, enrolled in a pregnancy study.

The rearrangement uses TRBV19 and TRBJ2-1, with TRBD2 matching 8 bases. Germline lookup yields CDR1 LNHDA and CDR2 SQIVND (reference sequence). V dropped 1 base and J dropped 3; count of bases not matched to a gene: 8. The CDR3 runs 17 residues. CDR3 sequence (DNA): TGTGCCAGTAGTATAGTAGCGGGACTTACTAACTACAATGAGCAGTTCTTC. Translating gives CASSIVAGLTNYNEQFF.

In this sample, this clone is medium-sized (0.01 to 0.1%). J is TRBJ2-5 and V is TRBV11-2, with D maybe TRBD1 (5 bases). The ends were cut back, 6 bases at V and 1 base at J, with 15 bases in the middle. Germline loops: CDR1 SGHAT, CDR2 FQNNGV. The CDR3 totals 15 residues. CDR3 protein: CASSPQGNPQETQYF. The CDR3 nucleotides are TGTGCCAGCAGTCCCCAGGGTAATCCCCAAGAGACCCAGTACTTC. Full variable domain (missing parts from reference TRBV11-2 and TRBJ2-5): EAGVAQSPRYKIIEKRQSVAFWCNPISGHATLYWYQQILGQGPKLLIQFQNNGVVDDSQLPKDRFSAERLKGVDSTLKIQPAKLEDSAVYLCASSPQGNPQETQYFGPGTRLLVL.

The chain is built from TRBV7-8 and TRBJ1-5, with D perhaps TRBD1 (5 bases). Germline CDR1 SGHVS, CDR2 FQNEAQ. The CDR3 consists of 15 residues. V was cut by 5 bases and J by 7 bases, with 18 bases left in between. The CDR3 bases are TGTGCCAGCAGCCCAAGGACCAGGTGGGGCCAGCCCCAGCATTTT. Residues: CASSPRTRWGQPQHF.

The CDR3 loop reads CASSYSPGIDTQYF. The CDR3 DNA reads as TGTGCCAGCAGTTACTCCCCCGGGATAGATACGCAGTATTTT. V is TRBV6-5 and J is TRBJ2-3; D perhaps matches TRBD2 (5 bases). Germline V lookup: CDR1 MNHEY, CDR2 SVGAGI. The CDR3 contains 14 residues. V lost 0 bases and J 5 bases, leaving 9 bases between the germline ends.

This clone was seen a handful of times. The gene calls are TRBV6-4 and TRBJ2-3, with 14 bases lining up with TRBD2. Germline CDR1 and CDR2: MRHNA and SNTAGT. The CDR3 is 16 amino acids. With 6 bases clipped from V and 4 bases from J, the junction kept 6 bases outside the gene matches. The CDR3: CASSDGLAGGADTQYF. The CDR3 DNA reads TGTGCCAGCAGCGACGGACTAGCGGGAGGCGCAGATACGCAGTATTTT.

The chain has TRBV19 and TRBJ2-6; 12 bases match TRBD1. The CDR3 runs 17 residues. The germline CDR1 and CDR2 sequences are LNHDA and SQIVND (reference sequence). V lost 8 bases, J lost 2 bases, and 7 bases stayed unmatched. The CDR3 is CASLPGTGGAGANVLTF. In DNA, the CDR3 is TGTGCCAGTCTTCCCGGGACAGGGGGCGCTGGGGCCAACGTCCTGACTTTC.

The table lists this clone with many counts. The rearrangement links TRBV19 to TRBJ1-5; TRBD1 agrees at 8 bases. CDR1 and CDR2 from the germline V gene are LNHDA and SQIVND (reference sequence). Unmatched junction bases numbered 13, after V lost 3 bases and J lost 6 bases. The CDR3 extends over 17 amino acids. The CDR3 here is CASSIIQGAPLGQPQHF. The CDR3 DNA is TGTGCCAGTAGTATCATTCAGGGGGCGCCCCTGGGTCAGCCCCAGCATTTT.

This clone has only one observation. The chain is built from TRBV7-9 and TRBJ2-1, with D tentatively TRBD1 (6 bases). The CDR3 has 15 amino acids. Germline CDR1 SEHNR, CDR2 FQNEAQ (reference sequence). V was cut by 1 base and J by 9 bases, with 16 bases left in between. This CDR3 is CASSLVQGSLTEQFF. The CDR3 nucleotides read TGTGCCAGCAGCTTAGTTCAGGGGAGTTTGACTGAGCAGTTCTTC.

Turning to this clone: The junction and the germline gene differ at one end; a read error may be behind it. The gene calls are TRBV13 and TRBJ2-5; 8 bases match TRBD2. Germline loops: CDR1 PRHDT, CDR2 FYEKMQ (reference sequence). The CDR3 loop spans 15 amino acids. CDR3 DNA: TGTGCCAGCACCTTAGGCGGACTAGCTGAAGAGACCCAGTACTTC. It yields the protein CASTLGGLAEETQYF.

The chain employs TRBV18 and TRBJ1-2; TRBD1 aligns across 8 bases. Trimming cost V 5 bases and J 6 bases; bases outside gene matches: 8. The CDR3 runs 14 residues. Germline CDR1 reads KGHSH; CDR2 reads LQKENI. For the CDR3, the DNA is TGTGCCAGCTCATTTCGACAGGGGTGGGATGGCTACACCTTC. It specifies CASSFRQGWDGYTF.

The chain is built from TRBV27 and TRBJ1-1; tentative D call: TRBD1 (5 bases). Per germline, CDR1 MNHEY and CDR2 SMNVEV (reference sequence). The CDR3 runs to 14 residues. Trimming took off 2 bases at V and 4 bases at J, with 11 bases between the two ends. The CDR3, as DNA: TGTGCCAGCAGTTTACAGGGCTCGAGCACTGAAGCTTTCTTT. It codes for CASSLQGSSTEAFF.

This rearrangement joins TRBV7-2 to TRBJ1-5; the D gene is possibly TRBD1 (5 bases). V lost 2 bases to trimming and J lost 0 bases, with 11 bases between them. Looked up from germline, CDR1 is SGHTA and CDR2 is FQGNSA. The CDR3 contains 16 residues. As DNA, the CDR3 is TGTGCCAGCAGCTTATCAGGGCCTTATAGCAATCAGCCCCAGCATTTT. It codes for CASSLSGPYSNQPQHF.

The J gene is TRBJ2-1, the V gene TRBV4-3; TRBD2 matches 14 bases. CDR1 is LGHNA, CDR2 YSLEER, per germline. With 0 bases clipped from V and 9 bases from J, the junction kept 4 bases outside the gene matches. The CDR3 loop spans 16 amino acids. CDR3 coding DNA: TGCGCCAGCAGCCAAGATGGGACTAGCGGGAGTGGTGAGCAGTTCTTC. Translating it yields CASSQDGTSGSGEQFF.

The V gene is TRBV13, the J gene TRBJ2-2; D not certain. Trimming removed 3 bases from V and 5 bases from J, with 13 bases in between. The CDR3 is 15 residues long. CDR1 is PRHDT, CDR2 FYEKMQ, per germline (reference sequence). Here the CDR3 reads CASSFWASETGELFF. The CDR3 region has the DNA TGTGCCAGCAGCTTTTGGGCCTCAGAAACCGGGGAGCTGTTTTTT.

The chain couples TRBV6-1 to TRBJ2-7, with 8 bases fitting TRBD2. The CDR3 consists of 13 residues. Unmatched junction bases numbered 8, after V lost 11 bases and J lost 2 bases. CDR1 MNHNS and CDR2 SASEGT come from the germline V gene. The CDR3 spells CAGGLAVTYEQYF. The DNA for the CDR3 is TGTGCCGGCGGACTAGCTGTTACCTACGAGCAGTACTTC.

The V gene is TRBV2, the J gene TRBJ2-2; D is uncertain. The CDR3 extends over 18 amino acids. The V and J ends lost 2 bases and 1 base respectively, with 17 bases between them. Germline CDR1 is SNHLY and CDR2 is FYNNEI. In DNA, the CDR3 is TGTGCCAGCAGTGAAAACCCTTCCCATGAGTTGAACACCGGGGAGCTGTTTTTT. Translating it yields CASSENPSHELNTGELFF.

The V and J genes are TRBV19 and TRBJ1-2; tentative D call: TRBD1 (6 bases). Germline V CDR1 and CDR2: LNHDA, SQIVND (reference sequence). Trimming cost V 7 bases and J 4 bases, with 13 bases left between them. The CDR3 extends over 13 amino acids. The CDR3 nucleotides are TGTGCCAGTAAATATGGGGGGGCCTATGGCTACACCTTC. Its translation: CASKYGGAYGYTF. Together with reference TRBV19 and TRBJ1-2, the CDR3 gives the full variable domain: DGGITQSPKYLFRKEGQNVTLSCEQNLNHDAMYWYRQDPGQGLRLIYYSQIVNDFQKGDIAEGYSVSREKKESFPLTVTSAQKNPTAFYLCASKYGGAYGYTFGSGTRLTVV.

This chain connects TRBV11-2 to TRBJ1-1; TRBD1 matches at 9 bases. The CDR3 length is 15 residues. The germline CDR1 and CDR2 sequences are SGHAT and FQNNGV. The V segment lost 5 bases and the J segment 1 base; nucleotides outside the gene matches: 5. CDR3 DNA: TGTGCCAGCAGCCCCCCGACAGGGGGGAACACTGAAGCTTTCTTT. Protein sequence: CASSPPTGGNTEAFF.

The rearrangement uses TRBV4-1 and TRBJ2-3; D is perhaps TRBD1 (6 bases). Germline CDR1 and CDR2: MGHRA and YSYEKL. V lost 1 base and J lost 6, with 23 bases in between. CDR3 size: 18 residues. The CDR3 nucleotides read TGCGCCAGCAGCCAAGCTAGGGGGACCCCCTTTCGGTCTGATACGCAGTATTTT. Translated: CASSQARGTPFRSDTQYF.

J is TRBJ2-1 and V is TRBV4-1; the match to TRBD2 covers 8 bases. Germline CDR1 and CDR2: MGHRA and YSYEKL. V lost 4 bases and J lost 5; bases outside the gene matches: 1. The CDR3 runs to 13 residues. CDR3: CASSPGLDNEQFF. The CDR3, as DNA: TGCGCCAGCAGCCCGGGACTAGACAATGAGCAGTTCTTC.

The V call is TRBV28, the J call TRBJ2-7; tentative D call: TRBD2 (5 bases). The V gene lost 5 bases and the J gene lost 5 bases, with 22 bases spanning the gap. Germline-derived CDR1 and CDR2 are MDHEN and SYDVKM. The CDR3 is 16 amino acids. The CDR3 region is CASSPPLGVVTDEQYF. The CDR3 DNA is TGTGCCAGCAGTCCACCCCTCGGGGTGGTTACCGACGAGCAGTACTTC. The whole variable domain, filled in from reference TRBV28 and TRBJ2-7, reads DVKVTQSSRYLVKRTGEKVFLECVQDMDHENMFWYRQDPGLGLRLIYFSYDVKMKEKGDIPEGYSVSREKKERFSLILESASTNQTSMYLCASSPPLGVVTDEQYFGPGTRLTVT.

The rearrangement links TRBV19 to TRBJ2-2; 7 nucleotides align to TRBD1. J lost 7 bases, V lost 5 bases, and 7 bases had no gene match. CDR1 and CDR2 (germline): LNHDA, SQIVND (reference sequence). The CDR3 loop spans 14 amino acids. The DNA for the CDR3 is TGTGCCAGTAGTGAAACAGGGGTCAGCGGGGAGCTGTTTTTT. The encoded protein is CASSETGVSGELFF.

The rearrangement uses TRBV4-2 and TRBJ2-1, with unresolved D. Trimming pared 3 bases from V and 0 bases from J, leaving 15 bases between. Per germline, CDR1 LGHNA and CDR2 YNFKEQ. This CDR3 is built from 17 residues. The DNA of the CDR3 is TGTGCCAGCAGCCAGTATACCCCAACGAGCTCCTACAATGAGCAGTTCTTC. Translation: CASSQYTPTSSYNEQFF.